Following are 24 T cell receptor beta chains from one sample sequenced in a study of regulatory T cells in long-lasting Graves disease. Described time point: newly diagnosed GD, antithyroid drugs for less than 3 months. The TCR library was prepared using RNA isolated from PBMCs. Arm-PCR of CDR3 regions and iRepertoire HTBI primers were used to build TCR beta libraries. TCRdb re-derived calls from the multiplex PCR reads in MiXCR, one entry per CDR3 protein. The sample holds under 250,000 distinct CDR3 sequences, about 19% seen once. The same data also went into a second study, on T cells in Graves' hyperthyroidism and ophthalmopathy.

Here the sequenced sample was peripheral blood mononuclear cells (PBMCs), taken at new diagnosis, from a patient treated with antithyroid drugs. These receptors all stem from a woman aged 25 to 39 with Graves disease.

This clonotype was seen ten or more times. This chain joins TRBV20-1 and TRBJ1-1, with D possibly being TRBD1 (5 bases). V was clipped by 1 base and J by 2 bases, with 14 bases between them. Germline V gene lookup returns CDR1 DFQATT and CDR2 SNEGSKA (reference sequence). The CDR3 has 15 amino acids. CDR3 loop: CSARGPVGRNTEAFF. DNA for the CDR3: TGCAGTGCTAGAGGGCCCGTGGGACGAAACACTGAAGCTTTCTTT.

This sequence joins TRBV28 and TRBJ2-7; no clear D. Per germline, CDR1 MDHEN and CDR2 SYDVKM. The CDR3 has 14 residues. V shed 8 bases and J shed 2 bases, with 16 bases lying between them. The DNA for the CDR3 is TGTGCCAGCCGTTCGGCGGCAGTCCCCTACGAGCAGTACTTC. Amino acid sequence: CASRSAAVPYEQYF.

This clonotype occurred many times. The chain combines TRBV19 with TRBJ1-4; no clear D. The V gene's germline CDR1 is LNHDA and CDR2 SQIVND (reference sequence). V was cut by 3 bases and J by 7 bases, with 9 bases left in between. The CDR3 is 13 residues long. CDR3 sequence (DNA): TGTGCCAGTAGTATGGGAGGGAGTGAAAAACTGTTTTTT. Translated, it gives CASSMGGSEKLFF.

In regard to this clonotype: As the CDR3 is not closed by the conserved phenylalanine or tryptophan, this likely results from a read error. The chain combines TRBV19 with TRBJ2-1; 12 nucleotides agree with TRBD2. Germline V CDR1 and CDR2: LNHDA, SQIVND (reference sequence). J was trimmed by 4 bases and V by 1 base; bases with no gene match: 2. CDR3 length: 16 amino acids. The CDR3 protein is CASSIAGLAGYNEQFL. The CDR3 DNA follows: TGTGCCAGTAGTATAGCTGGACTAGCGGGATACAATGAGCAGTTCCTC.

This clonotype was seen at least ten times. The chain recombines TRBV30 with TRBJ2-5; either TRBD1 or TRBD2 may fit D (6 bases each). Trimming stripped 3 bases from V and 4 bases from J, with 9 bases between. The CDR3 length is 12 residues. Germline V lookup: CDR1 GTSNPN, CDR2 SVGIG (reference sequence). CDR3 sequence: CAWSRGGETQYF. DNA for the CDR3: TGTGCCTGGAGCAGGGGAGGAGAGACCCAGTACTTC.

The CDR3 nucleotides are TGTGCCAGCAGAGGAACCGGGACAGGGAGTGCAGCTTTCTTT. Protein: CASRGTGTGSAAFF. The rearrangement uses TRBV7-3 and TRBJ1-1, with 9 bases identical to TRBD1. The CDR3 has 14 residues. V lost 6 bases and J lost 10; bases outside the gene matches: 12. From germline, CDR1 is SGHTA and CDR2 FQGTGA.

The rearrangement joins TRBV5-5 to TRBJ2-7; 7 bases line up with TRBD2. V was pared by 2 bases and J by 7 bases, with 12 bases of the junction left unmatched. The CDR3 totals 15 residues. CDR1 is SGHKS and CDR2 is YYEKEE in the germline V gene (reference sequence). The CDR3 here is CASSFFSSGTGEQYF. The CDR3 DNA reads as TGTGCCAGCAGCTTCTTTTCTAGCGGTACGGGAGAGCAGTACTTC.

This clonotype was detected a few times. The CDR3 protein is CSASGTSGGGADTQYF. The CDR3 DNA reads as TGCAGTGCTTCGGGGACTAGCGGGGGGGGGGCAGATACGCAGTATTTT. The V and J genes are TRBV20-1 and TRBJ2-3; the match to TRBD2 covers 16 bases. The CDR3 has 16 amino acids. V lost 5 bases and J lost 4; bases outside the gene matches: 6. The germline V gene has CDR1 DFQATT and CDR2 SNEGSKA (reference sequence).

This clonotype has a count of ten or more. The gene calls are TRBV7-8 and TRBJ2-4; D remains unclear. Deletions cut 6 bases from V and 1 base from J, with 16 bases between. The length of the CDR3 is 16 residues. In germline, CDR1 is SGHVS, CDR2 FQNEAQ. CDR3 protein: CASSFDPEGAKNIQYF. The CDR3 DNA reads as TGTGCCAGCAGTTTTGACCCAGAAGGGGCCAAAAACATTCAGTACTTC.

J is TRBJ2-1 and V is TRBV5-1; 10 bases match TRBD1. CDR1 and CDR2 from the germline V gene are SGHRS and YFSETQ. The CDR3 has 15 residues. J gave up 8 bases and V 4 bases, and 9 bases lay outside the gene matches. The CDR3 sequence: CASSELRQGADEQFF. The DNA of the CDR3 is TGCGCCAGCAGCGAGCTTAGACAGGGGGCGGATGAGCAGTTCTTC.

The gene calls are TRBV2 and TRBJ1-6; 11 nucleotides match TRBD1. Germline CDR1 and CDR2: SNHLY and FYNNEI. V lost 4 bases and J lost 8; bases outside the gene matches: 7. This CDR3 is 16 amino acids long. The CDR3 DNA reads as TGTGCCAGCAGTGGCTGGACAGGGGGCGCGGATTCACCCCTCCACTTT. Translating it yields CASSGWTGGADSPLHF.

This clonotype appeared once. Given a much more abundant clone one base away, this may be a read error. The V and J genes are TRBV4-1 and TRBJ1-1; D gene ambiguous. The CDR3 length is 15 residues. Looked up from germline, CDR1 is MGHRA and CDR2 is YSYEKL. Trimming took off 5 bases at V and 0 bases at J, with 13 bases between the two ends. DNA of the CDR3: TGCGCCAGCAGCAAAGCGTCCATCATGAACACTGAAGCTTTCTTT. Translation: CASSKASIMNTEAFF.

Notes on this clonotype: With a much larger clone just one base away, this may be a read error. V is TRBV9 and J is TRBJ2-7; 8 bases match TRBD1. The germline V gene encodes CDR1 SGDLS and CDR2 YYNGEE. V lost 4 bases and J lost 5; bases outside the gene matches: 8. The CDR3 totals 14 residues. CDR3 sequence: CASSTRTGWDEQYF. DNA for the CDR3: TGTGCCAGCAGCACCCGGACAGGGTGGGACGAGCAGTACTTC.

The CDR3 DNA follows: TGTGCCAGCAGCTCCCGACAGACAGGCCGAACACAGCATGAGCAGTTCTTC. Residues: CASSSRQTGRTQHEQFF. The chain is built from TRBV11-2 and TRBJ2-1; D possibly corresponds to TRBD1 (6 bases). Trimming shortened V by 4 bases and J by 8 bases, and 24 bases separated the two germline ends. Per germline, CDR1 SGHAT and CDR2 FQNNGV. The CDR3 consists of 17 residues. Together with reference TRBV11-2 and TRBJ2-1, the CDR3 gives the full variable domain: EAGVAQSPRYKIIEKRQSVAFWCNPISGHATLYWYQQILGQGPKLLIQFQNNGVVDDSQLPKDRFSAERLKGVDSTLKIQPAKLEDSAVYLCASSSRQTGRTQHEQFFGPGTRLTVL.

This clonotype was seen ten or more times. This rearrangement joins TRBV9 to TRBJ2-6, with no clear D. Germline CDR1 reads SGDLS; CDR2 reads YYNGEE. This CDR3 is built from 14 residues. Trimming cost V 0 bases and J 0 bases, with 1 base left between them. CDR3: CASSVGSGANVLTF. The CDR3 DNA reads as TGTGCCAGCAGCGTAGGCTCTGGGGCCAACGTCCTGACTTTC.

This clonotype appeared many times. CDR3 loop: CASTPWRDGGEQFF. Here the CDR3 DNA reads TGTGCCAGCACTCCGTGGCGGGATGGTGGTGAGCAGTTCTTC. The V call is TRBV12-3 or TRBV12-4, the J call TRBJ2-1; D perhaps matches TRBD2 (6 bases). V lost 7 bases to trimming and J lost 9 bases, with 19 bases between them. CDR3 length: 14 residues.

The chain carries TRBV6-1 and TRBJ2-7; perhaps D is TRBD1 or TRBD2 (5 bases each). Germline V lookup: CDR1 MNHNS, CDR2 SASEGT. V was clipped by 3 bases and J by 6 bases, with 9 bases between them. The CDR3 loop spans 12 amino acids. Written as DNA, the CDR3 is TGTGCCAGCAGTGAGGGGGTTCGCGAGCAGTACTTC. Protein sequence: CASSEGVREQYF.

This clonotype was seen many times. The DNA of the CDR3 is TGCGCCAGCAGTGAATCGGGGGATCATGGCTACACCTTC. Protein product: CASSESGDHGYTF. The rearrangement uses TRBV10-1 and TRBJ1-2, with D tentatively TRBD1 (5 bases). There are 13 residues in the CDR3. V lost 3 bases and J 6 bases, leaving 11 bases between the germline ends. In germline, CDR1 is WNHNN, CDR2 SYGVQD (reference sequence).

The chain uses TRBV6-5 and TRBJ2-7; 9 nucleotides match TRBD2. CDR1 and CDR2 (germline): MNHEY, SVGAGI. The trim removed 0 bases at V and 5 bases at J, leaving 2 bases unmatched. This CDR3 has 14 residues. CDR3 in DNA: TGTGCCAGCAGTTACTCGCGGGAGGGCCACGAGCAGTACTTC. This translates into CASSYSREGHEQYF.

In this sample, this clonotype turned up many times. The genes are TRBV6-5 and TRBJ1-4; TRBD1 might be the D (6 bases). The CDR3 consists of 17 residues. The V gene's germline CDR1 is MNHEY and CDR2 SVGAGI. V lost 0 bases to trimming and J lost 1 base, with 12 bases between them. Written as DNA, the CDR3 is TGTGCCAGCAGTTACTCGGGCAGGGGCTTAACTAATGAAAAACTGTTTTTT. As protein: CASSYSGRGLTNEKLFF.

This clonotype was observed many times. CDR3 residues: CASSQRTPSADEQFF. The CDR3 DNA is TGTGCCAGCAGCCAGAGAACTCCATCCGCAGATGAGCAGTTCTTC. V usage is TRBV3-1 and J usage is TRBJ2-1; D unresolved. This CDR3 contains 15 residues. The V end lost 3 bases, the J end lost 8 bases, and 17 bases lay between the germline ends. From germline, CDR1 is LGHDT and CDR2 YNNKEL (reference sequence).

The chain joins TRBV2 to TRBJ2-3, with D unclear. Trimming left V 6 bases short and J 2 bases short, with 12 bases between. The germline V gene has CDR1 SNHLY and CDR2 FYNNEI. The CDR3 runs to 14 residues. CDR3 protein: CASSPSGHTDTQYF. DNA of the CDR3: TGTGCCAGCAGCCCCTCCGGCCACACAGATACGCAGTATTTT.

The chain has TRBV12-3 or TRBV12-4 and TRBJ1-2; a weak D match, TRBD1 (6 bases). V was pared by 7 bases and J by 5 bases, with 26 bases between. The CDR3 is 17 residues long. CDR3 nucleotides: TGTGCCAGCACCTTGGGCGTAGTTCGAGCAGGGGATTATGGCTACACCTTC. Protein: CASTLGVVRAGDYGYTF.

This clonotype was seen repeatedly, ten times or more. V and J are TRBV29-1 and TRBJ2-7, with D perhaps given as TRBD1 or TRBD2 (6 bases each). Germline lookup yields CDR1 SQVTM and CDR2 ANQGSEA. CDR3 length equals 13 residues. Trimming took off 7 bases at V and 4 bases at J, with 17 bases between the two ends. The CDR3 region is CSARDNRLYEQYF. The CDR3, as DNA: TGCAGCGCGCGGGACAACCGGTTATACGAGCAGTACTTC.